The TCR beta chain under discussion was sequenced for a study of STAT3 mutations in large granular lymphocyte leukemia (dated by TCRdb to about 2019). In the study overall: Canonical activating STAT3 mutations were detected in roughly half of the longitudinally sequenced T-LGLL patients. Over half of the T-LGLL patients were given one or more immunosuppressive therapy regimens, and around 40% of those treated had a hematologic response. To reconstruct clonal hierarchy and dynamics, serial deep sequencing of TCRbeta CDR3 and STAT3 was performed in patients with T-cell large granular lymphocyte leukemia. From an initial cohort of around 200 LGL patients, around 17 representative T-LGLL cases were picked for longitudinal TCRbeta and STAT3 sequencing. A couple of patients with natural killer LGL leukemia were also sequenced longitudinally as controls within the study. On average, sequencing was done at more than 3 time points per patient, with the number of samplings ranging from 2 to 8.

This clone turned up a few times. The specificity of this receptor is unknown. Base-call qualities are not available, and no considerably larger clone is one nucleotide away. CDR1 and CDR2 are drawn from the germline V gene (reference sequence): GTSNPN, SVGIG. CDR3 length: 11 amino acids, cysteine to phenylalanine. Only the CDR3 part of the read is kept: 33 bases, read in frame from the first base. Trimming at the junction amounts to 2 bases on V and 6 bases on J, and the germline ends lie 8 bases apart. DNA was extracted from blood mononuclear cells, with the same DNA used for both TCR and STAT3 sequencing. An Illumina MiSeq was used to sequence the TCRbeta libraries, yielding an average of approximately 43,000 productive templates per sample. Using multiplex PCR amplification, the immunoSEQ assay generated the TCRbeta CDR3 libraries. Per the original workflow: Following a previously defined approach, repertoire diversity was calculated, and values close to 0 point to extremely monoclonal samples. TCRdb's version of the immuneACCESS table is confined to in-frame rearrangements and falls short of the full clone set. An unresolved V gene accounts for under half of the shortfall where checked; the remainder is of unknown origin. That table gives V, J and clone size, and the DNA gave D and trimming. The sample contains about 670 clones, approximately 46% of them found a single time. Roughly 99% of the sample is in the top ten clones.

The study at large found these results: Linking therapy response to changes in TCR clonal burden was complicated by variable intervals between samplings and by differing treatment regimens. The burden of the dominant TCR clone was higher than the STAT3 mutant burden in several patients, which suggests that the STAT3 mutation arose secondarily inside a clone that had already expanded. In 6 of 18 patients, TCR clonotype switching occurred after therapy, and every newly emerging clone was STAT3 wild type. Because no samples were available when a clone first appeared, clonal expansion was inferred from samplings taken at other points. At least one immunodominant TCRbeta clonotype was identified in every T-LGLL patient, and multiple immunodominant subclonotypes were identified in about half of the T-LGLL patients. Because codominant clonotypes persisted in some patients, a small but highly pathogenic clone may have been missed.

The sequencing sample was made of peripheral blood mononuclear cells. The chain uses TRBV30 and TRBJ2-7; the D assignment is uncertain and may be TRBD1 or TRBD2, with 6 bases supporting each. This TCR derives from a woman aged 45-60 years with T-cell large granular lymphocyte leukemia. Some clones in this sample may be carry-over from other donors' samples. The age is the age at diagnosis. The CDR3 amino acid sequence is: CAWSSGAEQYF. In nucleotide form, the sequence is TGTGCCTGGAGTTCGGGGGCCGAGCAGTACTTC.